This T cell receptor (beta chain) is drawn from a study of shared clonotypes between healthy human individuals. Study results and caveats: Clonotype sharing among donors likely depends on sequencing depth. Few donors limited the genetic and exposure-history diversity represented. Estimated richness was generally greater in naive than memory subsets.

As for this clone: What it recognizes is unknown.

The germline V gene encodes CDR1 MNHEY and CDR2 SVGAGI. The CDR3 is made up of 13 amino acids. V was clipped by 5 bases and J by 6 bases, with 12 bases between them. This table comes from immunoSEQ multiplex PCR, and its TCRdb copy is limited to in-frame clones, with some not included. The sample consists of millions of clones, roughly nine tenths of them appearing once. The chain couples TRBV6-5 to TRBJ2-3; TRBD2 is a possible D gene (6 bases). The origin of this receptor is a man between 18 and 29 years old in good health. Sample: naive CD4+ T cells sorted from blood. Subset denoted: CD45RA+ positively selected. The chain's CDR3 is CASSPPGGDTQYF. The CDR3 bases are TGTGCCAGCAGTCCCCCCGGAGGGGATACGCAGTATTTT.